These 20 T cell receptor beta chains came from one sample sequenced in a study of regulatory T cells in long-lasting Graves disease. Described time point: newly diagnosed GD, antithyroid drugs for less than 3 months. With RNA extracted from PBMCs as input, the TCR library was made. For TCR beta, libraries came from iRepertoire HTBI primers and Arm-PCR of CDR3 regions. Via MiXCR, TCRdb re-called the multiplex PCR reads, giving one row per CDR3 protein. The repertoire includes roughly 610,000 distinct CDR3 sequences, roughly 15% of them detected once, and 18% sits in the top ten. These data are also associated with another study on T cells in Graves' hyperthyroidism and ophthalmopathy.

The sample here was peripheral blood mononuclear cells (PBMCs), taken at new diagnosis, from a patient treated with antithyroid drugs. These receptors were collected from a woman aged 25-40 years with Graves disease.

The chain is built from TRBV25-1 and TRBJ1-1; D is unresolved. The CDR3 has 15 residues. With 4 bases removed from V and 0 bases from J, the gap between germline ends came to 12 bases. CDR1 and CDR2 (germline): MGHDK, SYGVNS. The DNA of the CDR3 is TGTGCCAGCAGTGGATCCCAGCGACTGAACACTGAAGCTTTCTTT. This translates into CASSGSQRLNTEAFF. The full variable domain, its missing parts supplied by reference TRBV25-1 and TRBJ1-1, is EADIYQTPRYLVIGTGKKITLECSQTMGHDKMYWYQQDPGMELHLIHYSYGVNSTEKGDLSSESTVSRIRTEHFPLTLESARPSHTSQYLCASSGSQRLNTEAFFGQGTRLTVV.

The sample holds many counts of this clonotype. This chain joins TRBV13 and TRBJ2-3; no firm D call. CDR3 length equals 13 residues. V was shortened by 5 bases and J by 0 bases, with 6 bases between the two germline ends. Germline loops: CDR1 PRHDT, CDR2 FYEKMQ (reference sequence). The CDR3 loop is CASSPLSTDTQYF. The CDR3 DNA reads as TGTGCCAGCAGCCCTCTAAGCACAGATACGCAGTATTTT.

This clonotype has at least ten counts. The gene calls are TRBV2 and TRBJ1-5; D is perhaps TRBD1 (6 bases). CDR1 and CDR2 from the germline V gene are SNHLY and FYNNEI. The CDR3 is 13 amino acids. V lost 6 bases and J lost 7, with 13 bases in between. In DNA, the CDR3 is TGTGCCAGCAGCCACGACAGGATGCAGCCCCAGCATTTT. Encoded protein: CASSHDRMQPQHF.

The chain links TRBV6-9 to TRBJ2-3; D tentatively reads TRBD1 or TRBD2 (5 bases each). Germline lookup yields CDR1 MNHGY and CDR2 SVAAGI. This CDR3 is 18 amino acids long. The V end lost 3 bases, the J end lost 0 bases, and 19 bases lay between the germline ends. The CDR3 coding sequence is TGTGCCAGCAGTTACCTTCCGGGACCGACCTTTAGCACAGATACGCAGTATTTT. It codes for CASSYLPGPTFSTDTQYF.

In its sample, this clonotype was seen a few times. The chain carries TRBV20-1 and TRBJ1-4; 11 nucleotides align to TRBD1. V shed 6 bases and J 3 bases; nucleotides not matched to a gene: 6. The germline gives CDR1 DFQATT, CDR2 SNEGSKA (reference sequence). This CDR3 has 15 residues. The CDR3 nucleotides read TGCAGTGCAGTGGACAGGGGGCTGGCTAATGAAAAACTGTTTTTT. Translated, it gives CSAVDRGLANEKLFF.

The chain carries TRBV20-1 and TRBJ1-5; 8 bases fit TRBD1. Germline values: CDR1 DFQATT, CDR2 SNEGSKA (reference sequence). V gave up 5 bases and J gave up 3 bases; unmatched junction bases: 6. This CDR3 has 14 residues. The CDR3 loop is CSAPGGKDNQPQHF. CDR3 coding DNA: TGCAGTGCTCCAGGGGGCAAGGACAATCAGCCCCAGCATTTT.

The chain joins TRBV6-4 to TRBJ1-5; TRBD1 is a possible D gene (5 bases). CDR1 MRHNA and CDR2 SNTAGT come from the germline V gene. V dropped 7 bases and J dropped 6 bases, with 22 bases sitting between them. The CDR3 loop spans 16 amino acids. CDR3: CASTWSGPGGCQPQHF. The CDR3 DNA follows: TGTGCCAGCACTTGGAGCGGCCCCGGGGGTTGTCAGCCCCAGCATTTT.

This clonotype was seen only a few times. V is TRBV7-9 and J is TRBJ2-3; TRBD2 matches 7 bases. The CDR3 runs to 16 residues. V lost 7 bases, J lost 0 bases, and 10 bases stayed unmatched. Germline assignment: CDR1 SEHNR and CDR2 FQNEAQ (reference sequence). CDR3 in amino acids: CASNWVASGSTDTQYF. The CDR3 coding sequence is TGTGCCAGCAATTGGGTGGCTAGCGGAAGCACAGATACGCAGTATTTT. Full variable domain (remainder filled in from reference TRBV7-9 and TRBJ2-3): DTGVSQNPRHKITKRGQNVTFRCDPISEHNRLYWYRQTLGQGPEFLTYFQNEAQLEKSRLLSDRFSAERPKGSFSTLEIQRTEQGDSAMYLCASNWVASGSTDTQYFGPGTRLTVL.

This clonotype has just a few counts. The chain has TRBV29-1 and TRBJ2-3, with TRBD2 identical over 9 bases. The CDR3 runs 15 residues. Losses at the gene ends were 1 base for V and 4 bases for J; bases not matched to a gene: 6. The germline V gene has CDR1 SQVTM and CDR2 ANQGSEA. This CDR3 reads CSVEGGREGSDTQYF. The CDR3 region has the DNA TGCAGCGTTGAAGGGGGGCGGGAGGGGTCAGATACGCAGTATTTT.

Points on this clonotype: This could be a read error, since a much larger clone is one nucleotide away. V and J are TRBV6-5 and TRBJ2-7; TRBD2 matches at 12 bases. The CDR3 has 15 amino acids. Germline lookup yields CDR1 MNHEY and CDR2 SVGAGI. The CDR3 region is CASSYWTSGTYGQYF. The CDR3 DNA reads as TGTGCCAGCAGTTACTGGACTAGCGGGACATACGGGCAGTACTTC.

Many counts were recorded for this clonotype. The CDR3, as DNA: TGTGCCAGCAGCCGGGACCTCACTTCACCCCTCCACTTT. This codes for CASSRDLTSPLHF. The rearrangement joins TRBV11-2 to TRBJ1-6; D perhaps matches TRBD1 (5 bases). CDR3 length: 13 residues. V lost 5 bases, J lost 9 bases, and 11 bases lay in between. Per germline, CDR1 SGHAT and CDR2 FQNNGV.

The CDR3 sequence: CASSVGTGTYEQYF. The CDR3 DNA reads as TGTGCCAGTAGTGTCGGGACAGGCACCTACGAGCAGTACTTC. This chain connects TRBV19 to TRBJ2-7, with 8 nucleotides matching TRBD1. This CDR3 spans 14 amino acids. V was pared by 5 bases and J by 2 bases, with 5 bases of the junction left unmatched. CDR1 LNHDA and CDR2 SQIVND come from the germline V gene (reference sequence).

A word on this clonotype: A much larger clone is a single base away; this may be a read error. V usage is TRBV28 and J usage is TRBJ1-2; the match to TRBD1 covers 11 bases. Trimming cost V 5 bases and J 7 bases; bases outside gene matches: 9. This CDR3 is 15 amino acids long. Germline CDR1 is MDHEN and CDR2 is SYDVKM. The CDR3 sequence is CASSPYRTGGIGYTF. The CDR3 nucleotides are TGTGCCAGCAGTCCGTATCGGACAGGGGGCATTGGCTACACCTTC.

This clonotype was recorded at least ten times. The CDR3 loop is CASSPLTNEQFF. In DNA form, the CDR3 reads TGTGCCAGCAGTCCCCTAACTAATGAGCAGTTCTTC. This sequence joins TRBV12-3 or TRBV12-4 and TRBJ2-1; no reliable D call. CDR3 length equals 12 residues. Deletions cut 5 bases from V and 7 bases from J, with 9 bases between.

This clonotype has just a few counts. The rearrangement joins TRBV28 to TRBJ2-6; D may be TRBD1 or TRBD2 (5 bases each). The length of the CDR3 is 18 residues. V was pared by 6 bases and J by 2 bases, with 20 bases between. Germline CDR1 MDHEN, CDR2 SYDVKM. The CDR3 DNA is TGTGCCAGCAGGGTTGGGGGAAGGTTCACAACTGGGGCCAACGTCCTGACTTTC. This codes for CASRVGGRFTTGANVLTF.

The chain carries TRBV6-1 and TRBJ2-2; possible D gene TRBD2, 5 bases. V lost 6 bases and J lost 4, with 27 bases in between. This CDR3 is built from 19 residues. Germline-derived CDR1 and CDR2 are MNHNS and SASEGT. The CDR3 spells CASRVTSPGIPQFTGELFF. For the CDR3, the DNA is TGTGCCAGCAGGGTTACATCCCCCGGGATCCCCCAGTTCACCGGGGAGCTGTTTTTT.

CDR3 nucleotide sequence: TGTGCCAGCAGCTTAGGGGCCCACTACGGCTACGAGCAGTACTTC. Translated: CASSLGAHYGYEQYF. The V gene is TRBV11-2, the J gene TRBJ2-7; D is uncertain. The V end was cut by 1 base, the J end by 3 bases, with 13 bases between. The CDR3 has 15 residues. Germline V lookup: CDR1 SGHAT, CDR2 FQNNGV.

This clonotype was counted ten times or more. The rearrangement uses TRBV11-2 and TRBJ2-7, with D perhaps matching TRBD1 (7 bases). CDR1 and CDR2 (germline): SGHAT, FQNNGV. Trimming left V 4 bases short and J 1 base short, with 11 bases between. The length of the CDR3 is 14 residues. Written as DNA, the CDR3 is TGTGCCAGCAGCTCCGCGGGACAGTCCTACGAGCAGTACTTC. Translating gives CASSSAGQSYEQYF.

This clonotype appeared many times. In DNA, the CDR3 is TGTGCCAGCAGTCGGACAGGGGGCGTAGTCACAGATACGCAGTATTTT. Its protein product is CASSRTGGVVTDTQYF. The chain employs TRBV7-6 and TRBJ2-3; 11 bases line up with TRBD1. CDR1 is SGHVS and CDR2 is FNYEAQ in the germline V gene. The junction had 7 bases not matched to a gene; V was cut back by 6 bases and J by 2 bases. The CDR3 is 16 amino acids.

This clonotype has at least ten counts. This chain uses TRBV20-1 with TRBJ1-5; 10 bases fit TRBD1. The CDR3 extends over 13 amino acids. Trimming took 3 bases from V and 6 from J; bases not matched to a gene: 2. Germline V gene lookup returns CDR1 DFQATT and CDR2 SNEGSKA (reference sequence). The CDR3 here is CSASRDRGQPQHF. CDR3 DNA sequence: TGCAGTGCTAGCCGGGACAGGGGTCAGCCCCAGCATTTT.